These 10 T cell receptor beta chains share one sample of origin, sequenced in a study of blood T cell repertoires in COVID-19. The table came from immunoSEQ multiplex PCR; TCRdb's copy has only in-frame clones and leaves some out. The profile shows 200,000 to 300,000 clones, 86% of them singletons. The specimen was PBMCs or T cells enriched from blood (not recorded which). All receptors come from a young woman who had recovered from COVID-19.

This chain links TRBV9 with TRBJ2-2; 16 bases fit TRBD2. Germline V gene sequence: CDR1 SGDLS, CDR2 YYNGEE. The CDR3 is 19 residues long. The V segment lost 0 bases and the J segment 6 bases; nucleotides outside the gene matches: 8. CDR3 sequence: CASSVDLGTSGRAAGELFF. The CDR3 coding sequence is TGTGCCAGCAGCGTAGACCTCGGGACTAGCGGGAGGGCCGCCGGGGAGCTGTTTTTT.

This chain uses TRBV29-1 with TRBJ2-1, with a weak D call TRBD1 (5 bases). V lost 7 bases to trimming and J lost 4 bases, with 23 bases between them. The CDR3 consists of 16 residues. Germline V gene sequence: CDR1 SQVTM, CDR2 ANQGSEA. The DNA for the CDR3 is TGCAGCGCTCCCCCCATGGCAGGGCGTACGTACAATGAGCAGTTCTTC. Translation: CSAPPMAGRTYNEQFF.

This clone was counted between two and nine times. The J gene is TRBJ1-1, the V gene TRBV6-5; the match to TRBD1 covers 9 bases. The J segment lost 3 bases and the V segment lost 7 bases, leaving 9 bases of the junction unmatched. Germline V lookup: CDR1 MNHEY, CDR2 SVGAGI. There are 15 residues in the CDR3. CDR3 loop: CASNKVGQGYTEAFF. The CDR3 DNA reads TGTGCCAGCAACAAAGTGGGACAGGGATACACTGAAGCTTTCTTT.

This chain joins TRBV18 and TRBJ1-1, with 9 bases identical to TRBD1. CDR3 length: 13 amino acids. Trimming cost V 5 bases and J 5 bases; bases outside gene matches: 3. Germline V lookup: CDR1 KGHSH, CDR2 LQKENI. The CDR3: CASSAGQGTEAFF. DNA of the CDR3: TGTGCCAGCTCAGCGGGACAGGGTACTGAAGCTTTCTTT.

V gene TRBV2 combines with J gene TRBJ2-1; 8 bases fit TRBD2. This CDR3 comprises 14 residues. The germline V gene encodes CDR1 SNHLY and CDR2 FYNNEI. Trimming took 2 bases from V and 9 from J; bases not matched to a gene: 6. Here the CDR3 reads CASSESAGVTEQFF. As DNA, the CDR3 is TGTGCCAGCAGTGAATCAGCGGGGGTTACTGAGCAGTTCTTC.

This sequence joins TRBV30 and TRBJ2-3; tentative D call: TRBD2 (5 bases). The CDR3 runs 15 residues. Germline CDR1 and CDR2: GTSNPN and SVGIG (reference sequence). The V gene lost 3 bases and the J gene lost 0 bases, with 13 bases spanning the gap. The CDR3 bases are TGTGCCTGGAGCCTCCTAGGGAGTAGCACAGATACGCAGTATTTT. Its protein is CAWSLLGSSTDTQYF. Looking up the rest from reference TRBV30 and TRBJ2-3 gives the full variable domain: SQTIHQWPATLVQPVGSPLSLECTVEGTSNPNLYWYRQAAGRGLQLLFYSVGIGQISSEVPQNLSASRPQDRQFILSSKKLLLSDSGFYLCAWSLLGSSTDTQYFGPGTRLTVL.

The V gene is TRBV24-1, the J gene TRBJ2-1; the match to TRBD2 covers 13 bases. V trimming: 3 bases; J trimming: 9 bases; junction bases outside the gene matches: 4. There are 15 residues in the CDR3. The germline V gene encodes CDR1 KGHDR and CDR2 SFDVKD. As DNA, the CDR3 is TGTGCCACCAGTGATAGGACTAGCGGGAGTAGTGAGCAGTTCTTC. As protein: CATSDRTSGSSEQFF.

This chain links TRBV25-1 with TRBJ1-1; 8 bases are a match to TRBD1. The germline V gene encodes CDR1 MGHDK and CDR2 SYGVNS. The CDR3 has 15 residues. After removal of 3 bases from V and 2 bases from J, the junction contained 5 bases not matched to a gene. CDR3 in amino acids: CASSDDRGYNTEAFF. CDR3 sequence (DNA): TGTGCCAGCAGTGATGACAGGGGCTACAACACTGAAGCTTTCTTT.

This chain links TRBV4-3 with TRBJ2-5, with 10 nucleotides matching TRBD2. CDR1 and CDR2 (germline): LGHNA, YSLEER. The V gene end was trimmed by 4 bases and the J gene end by 1 base; junction bases not matched to a gene: 15. The CDR3 is 19 residues long. The CDR3 region is CASSPENPGLAEPQETQYF. The CDR3, as DNA: TGCGCCAGCAGCCCTGAGAACCCTGGACTAGCGGAGCCCCAAGAGACCCAGTACTTC.

The J gene is TRBJ2-1, the V gene TRBV12-3 or TRBV12-4; D is uncertain. This CDR3 region has 11 residues. Trimming took off 7 bases at V and 7 bases at J, with 8 bases between the two ends. As DNA, the CDR3 is TGTGCCAGCAATCACAAGAATGAGCAGTTCTTC. Translated: CASNHKNEQFF.